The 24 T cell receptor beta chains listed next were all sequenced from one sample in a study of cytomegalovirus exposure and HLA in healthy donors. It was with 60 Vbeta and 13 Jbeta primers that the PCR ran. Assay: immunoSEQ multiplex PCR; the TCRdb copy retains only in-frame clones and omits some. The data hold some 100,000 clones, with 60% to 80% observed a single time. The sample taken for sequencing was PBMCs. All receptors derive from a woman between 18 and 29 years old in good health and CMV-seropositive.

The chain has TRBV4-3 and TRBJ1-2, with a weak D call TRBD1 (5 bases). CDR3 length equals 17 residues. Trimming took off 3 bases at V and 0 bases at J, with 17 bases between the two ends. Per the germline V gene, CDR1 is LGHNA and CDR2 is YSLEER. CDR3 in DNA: TGCGCCAGCAGCCAGGGGGGATGGGCCAGAACTAACTATGGCTACACCTTC. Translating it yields CASSQGGWARTNYGYTF.

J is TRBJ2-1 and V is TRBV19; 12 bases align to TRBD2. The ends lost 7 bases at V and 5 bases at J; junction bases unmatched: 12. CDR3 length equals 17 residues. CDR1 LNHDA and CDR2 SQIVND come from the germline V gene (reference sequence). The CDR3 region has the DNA TGTGCCAGTATAGGTTTACCGCCTAGCGGGAGGGACAATGAGCAGTTCTTC. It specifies CASIGLPPSGRDNEQFF. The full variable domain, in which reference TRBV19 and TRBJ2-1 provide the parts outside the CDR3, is DGGITQSPKYLFRKEGQNVTLSCEQNLNHDAMYWYRQDPGQGLRLIYYSQIVNDFQKGDIAEGYSVSREKKESFPLTVTSAQKNPTAFYLCASIGLPPSGRDNEQFFGPGTRLTVL.

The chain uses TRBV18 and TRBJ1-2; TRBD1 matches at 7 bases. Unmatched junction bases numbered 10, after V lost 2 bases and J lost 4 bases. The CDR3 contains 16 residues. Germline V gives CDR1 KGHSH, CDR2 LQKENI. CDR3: CASSPNHPRDSYGYTF. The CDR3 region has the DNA TGTGCCAGCTCACCAAACCATCCGAGGGACAGCTATGGCTACACCTTC. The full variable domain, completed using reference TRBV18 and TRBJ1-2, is NAGVMQNPRHLVRRRGQEARLRCSPMKGHSHVYWYRQLPEEGLKFMVYLQKENIIDESGMPKERFSAEFPKEGPSILRIQQVVRGDSAAYFCASSPNHPRDSYGYTFGSGTRLTVV.

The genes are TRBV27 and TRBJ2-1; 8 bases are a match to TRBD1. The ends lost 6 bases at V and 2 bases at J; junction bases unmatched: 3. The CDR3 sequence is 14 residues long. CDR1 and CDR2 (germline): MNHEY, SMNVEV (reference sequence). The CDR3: CASSDRGAYNEQFF. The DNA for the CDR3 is TGTGCCAGCAGCGACAGGGGCGCCTACAATGAGCAGTTCTTC.

CDR3 residues: CASGRYEQYF. The DNA of the CDR3 is TGTGCCAGCGGCCGTTACGAGCAGTACTTC. V gene TRBV28 combines with J gene TRBJ2-7; D unclear. Germline CDR1 reads MDHEN; CDR2 reads SYDVKM. There are 10 residues in the CDR3. V lost 8 bases and J 4 bases, leaving 6 bases between the germline ends.

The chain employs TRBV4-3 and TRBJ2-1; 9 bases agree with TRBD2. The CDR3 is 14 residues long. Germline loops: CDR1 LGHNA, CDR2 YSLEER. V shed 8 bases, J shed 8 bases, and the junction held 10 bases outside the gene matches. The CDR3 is CASGPGLASHEQFF. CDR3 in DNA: TGCGCCAGCGGCCCAGGACTAGCGTCCCATGAGCAGTTCTTC.

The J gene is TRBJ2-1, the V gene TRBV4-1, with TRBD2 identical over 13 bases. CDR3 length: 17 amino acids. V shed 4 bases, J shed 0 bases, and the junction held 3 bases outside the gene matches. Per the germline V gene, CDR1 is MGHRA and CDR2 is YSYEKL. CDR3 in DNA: TGCGCCAGCAGCCGTGGGACTAGCGGGACCTCCTACAATGAGCAGTTCTTC. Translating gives CASSRGTSGTSYNEQFF.

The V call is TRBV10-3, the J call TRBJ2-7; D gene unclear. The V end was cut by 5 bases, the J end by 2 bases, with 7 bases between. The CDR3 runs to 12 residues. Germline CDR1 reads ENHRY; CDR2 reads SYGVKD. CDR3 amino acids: CAISRVAYEQYF. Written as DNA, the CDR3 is TGTGCCATCAGTCGGGTCGCCTACGAGCAGTACTTC.

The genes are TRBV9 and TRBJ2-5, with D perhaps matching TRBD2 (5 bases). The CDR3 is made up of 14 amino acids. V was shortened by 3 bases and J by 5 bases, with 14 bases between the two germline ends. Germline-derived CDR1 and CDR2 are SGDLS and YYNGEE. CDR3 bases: TGTGCCAGCAGCGGGGGAAGCGGTAGGGAGACCCAGTACTTC. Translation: CASSGGSGRETQYF.

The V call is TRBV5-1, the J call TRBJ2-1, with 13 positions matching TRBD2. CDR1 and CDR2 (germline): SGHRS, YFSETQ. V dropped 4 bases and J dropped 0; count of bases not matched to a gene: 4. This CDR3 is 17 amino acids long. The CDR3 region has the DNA TGCGCCAGCAGCCAGGGACTAGCGGGAAGCTCCTACAATGAGCAGTTCTTC. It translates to CASSQGLAGSSYNEQFF.

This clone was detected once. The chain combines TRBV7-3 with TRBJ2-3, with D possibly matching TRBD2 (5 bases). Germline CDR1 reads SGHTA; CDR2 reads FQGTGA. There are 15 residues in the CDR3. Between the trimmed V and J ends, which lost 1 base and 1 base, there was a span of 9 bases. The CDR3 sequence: CASSLIVGGTDTQYF. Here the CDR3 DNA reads TGTGCCAGCAGCTTAATCGTGGGAGGCACAGATACGCAGTATTTT.

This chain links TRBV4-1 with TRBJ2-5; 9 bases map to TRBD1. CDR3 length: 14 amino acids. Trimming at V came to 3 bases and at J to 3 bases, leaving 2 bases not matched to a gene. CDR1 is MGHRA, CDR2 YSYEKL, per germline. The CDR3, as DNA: TGCGCCAGCAGCCATTGGGACAGGGAAGAGACCCAGTACTTC. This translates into CASSHWDREETQYF.

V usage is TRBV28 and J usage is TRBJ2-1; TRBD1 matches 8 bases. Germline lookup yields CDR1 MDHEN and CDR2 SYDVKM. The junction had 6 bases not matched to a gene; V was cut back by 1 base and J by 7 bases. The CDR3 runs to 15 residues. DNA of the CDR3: TGTGCCAGCAGTTTATACAGGGGGTACGAGAATGAGCAGTTCTTC. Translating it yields CASSLYRGYENEQFF.

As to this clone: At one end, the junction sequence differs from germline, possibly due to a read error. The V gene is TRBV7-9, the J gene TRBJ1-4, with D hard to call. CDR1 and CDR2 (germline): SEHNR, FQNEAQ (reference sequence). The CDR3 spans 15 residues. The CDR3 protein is CSSSFGRALGEKLFF. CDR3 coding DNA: TGTTCCAGCAGCTTTGGGAGGGCTTTAGGTGAAAAACTGTTTTTT.

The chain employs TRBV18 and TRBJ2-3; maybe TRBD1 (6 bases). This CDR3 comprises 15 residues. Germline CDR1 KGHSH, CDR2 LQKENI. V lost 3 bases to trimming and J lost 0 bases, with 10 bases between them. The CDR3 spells CASSPPRGSTDTQYF. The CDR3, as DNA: TGTGCCAGCTCACCTCCCAGGGGAAGCACAGATACGCAGTATTTT.

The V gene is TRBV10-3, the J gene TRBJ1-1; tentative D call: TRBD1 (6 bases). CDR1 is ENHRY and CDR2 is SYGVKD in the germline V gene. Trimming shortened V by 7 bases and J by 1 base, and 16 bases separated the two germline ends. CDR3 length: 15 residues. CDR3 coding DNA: TGTGCCATCAATTGGGGGGGGCCTACGAACACTGAAGCTTTCTTT. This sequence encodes CAINWGGPTNTEAFF.

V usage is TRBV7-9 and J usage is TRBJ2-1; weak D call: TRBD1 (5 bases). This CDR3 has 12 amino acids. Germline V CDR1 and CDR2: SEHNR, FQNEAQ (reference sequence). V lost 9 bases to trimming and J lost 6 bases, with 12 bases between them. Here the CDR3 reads CARETASNEQFF. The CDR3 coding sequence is TGTGCCAGAGAGACAGCCTCCAATGAGCAGTTCTTC. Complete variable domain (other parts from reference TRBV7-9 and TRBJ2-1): DTGVSQNPRHKITKRGQNVTFRCDPISEHNRLYWYRQTLGQGPEFLTYFQNEAQLEKSRLLSDRFSAERPKGSFSTLEIQRTEQGDSAMYLCARETASNEQFFGPGTRLTVL.

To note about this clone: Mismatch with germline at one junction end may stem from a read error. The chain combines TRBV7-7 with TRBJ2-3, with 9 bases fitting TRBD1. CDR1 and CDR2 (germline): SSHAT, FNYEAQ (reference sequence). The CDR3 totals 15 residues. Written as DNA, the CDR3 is TGTGCTAGCAGCACCGGGACAGGGATCGCAGATACGCAGTATTTT. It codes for CASSTGTGIADTQYF.

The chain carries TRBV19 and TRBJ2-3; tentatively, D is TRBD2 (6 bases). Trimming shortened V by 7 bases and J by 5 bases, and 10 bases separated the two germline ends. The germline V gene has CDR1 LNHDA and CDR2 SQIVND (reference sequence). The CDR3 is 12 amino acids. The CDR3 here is CASIAEGDTQYF. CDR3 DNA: TGTGCCAGTATAGCGGAGGGAGATACGCAGTATTTT.

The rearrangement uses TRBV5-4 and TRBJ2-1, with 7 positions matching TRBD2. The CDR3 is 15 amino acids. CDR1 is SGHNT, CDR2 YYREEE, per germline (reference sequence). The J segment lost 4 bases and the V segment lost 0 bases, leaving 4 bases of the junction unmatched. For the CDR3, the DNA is TGTGCCAGCAGCTTGGGAGGGACTACATACAATGAGCAGTTCTTC. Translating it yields CASSLGGTTYNEQFF.

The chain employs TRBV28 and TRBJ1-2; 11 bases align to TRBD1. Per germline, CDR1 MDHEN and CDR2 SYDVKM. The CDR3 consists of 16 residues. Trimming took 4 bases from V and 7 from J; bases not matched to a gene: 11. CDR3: CASSSGGTGGTFGYTF. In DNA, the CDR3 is TGTGCCAGCAGTTCCGGAGGGACAGGGGGAACCTTTGGCTACACCTTC.

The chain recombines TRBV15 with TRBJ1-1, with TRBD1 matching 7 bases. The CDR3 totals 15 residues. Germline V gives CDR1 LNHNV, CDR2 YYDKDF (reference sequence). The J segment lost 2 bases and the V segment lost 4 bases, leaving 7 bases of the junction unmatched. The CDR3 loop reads CATSIGGASNTEAFF. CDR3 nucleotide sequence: TGTGCCACCAGCATAGGGGGCGCATCAAACACTGAAGCTTTCTTT.

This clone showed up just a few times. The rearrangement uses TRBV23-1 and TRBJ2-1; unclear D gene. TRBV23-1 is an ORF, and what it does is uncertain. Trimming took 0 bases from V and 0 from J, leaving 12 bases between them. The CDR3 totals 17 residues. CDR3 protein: CASSQSPSPSSYNEQFF. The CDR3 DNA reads TGCGCCAGCAGTCAATCACCCTCCCCGAGCTCCTACAATGAGCAGTTCTTC.

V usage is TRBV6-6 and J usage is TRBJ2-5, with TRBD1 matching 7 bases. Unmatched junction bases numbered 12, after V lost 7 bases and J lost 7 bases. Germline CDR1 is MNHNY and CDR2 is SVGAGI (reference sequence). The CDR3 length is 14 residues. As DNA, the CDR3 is TGTGCCAGCACCTTTGAGGGGGCGGTAGGGACCCAGTACTTC. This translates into CASTFEGAVGTQYF.